This T cell receptor beta chain was captured in a study of T cells in tuberculosis. Study in general: T cells were selected with CD1B tetramers loaded with glucose monomycolate.

Chain pairing is unknown; alpha and beta were sequenced separately. The assay was immunoSEQ multiplex PCR, and TCRdb's table has in-frame clones only and misses some. The table has 50,000 to 65,000 clones, around 90% seen once. This clone was counted a few times. Thawed, overnight-rested PBMC were stained with GMM-loaded CD1B tetramer, viability dye and anti-CD3, then sorted. The CD1B tetramers carried C32 glucose monomycolate purified from Rhodococcus equi. PBMC for tetramer sorting were first depleted of CD14-expressing monocytes. Roughly 92,000 tetramer-negative cells were sorted from each donor. The J segment lost 5 bases and the V segment lost 1 base, leaving 7 bases of the junction unmatched. CDR1 is KGHSH and CDR2 is LQKENI in the germline V gene. CDR3 length equals 16 residues.

Material for sequencing was CD1b-GMM tetramer-negative cells sorted from PBMCs. This clonotype originated in an adult woman with latent tuberculosis. The chain joins TRBV18 to TRBJ2-7; the match to TRBD2 covers 11 bases. The CDR3 DNA is TGTGCCAGCTCACCACTAGCGGGAGGGCCAGGAGACGAGCAGTACTTC. Translation gives CASSPLAGGPGDEQYF.